This is a list of T cell receptor beta chains from one sample in a study of cytomegalovirus exposure and HLA in healthy donors. TCRdb's table, derived via immunoSEQ multiplex PCR, lists solely in-frame clones and lacks some. The sample lists some 120,000 clones, 70% to 90% occurring once. The material sequenced was PBMCs. The receptors originated from a woman aged 18-35 years in good health and CMV-seronegative. CDR3s include the opening cysteine and the closing phenylalanine or tryptophan. The D gene is left open where the match is weak. Size tells how often a clone was seen (once, few, many) or the class of an expanded clone, and some rows leave it out.

abundance: NA
d_gene: NA
j_gene: TRBJ2-7
v_gene: TRBV28
CDR3nt: TGTGCCAGCAGTTTGGCTCCCTACGAGCAGTACTTC
CDR3aa: CASSLAPYEQYF

abundance: NA
d_gene: TRBD2
j_gene: TRBJ2-7
v_gene: TRBV9
CDR3nt: TGTGCCAGCAGCGGCGGGAGTTCCTACGAGCAGTACTTC
CDR3aa: CASSGGSSYEQYF

abundance: few
d_gene: NA
j_gene: TRBJ2-3
v_gene: TRBV9
CDR3nt: TGTGCCAGCAGCGAGGCCCCTCTAGGGGGGGGCGTAGATACGCAGTATTTT
CDR3aa: CASSEAPLGGGVDTQYF

abundance: NA
d_gene: NA
j_gene: TRBJ1-1
v_gene: TRBV28
CDR3nt: TGTGCCAGCACCGTCTCGGCGGGCGCGAACACTGAAGCTTTCTTT
CDR3aa: CASTVSAGANTEAFF

abundance: NA
d_gene: TRBD1
j_gene: TRBJ1-1
v_gene: TRBV9
CDR3nt: TGTGCCAGCAGCGTAAGGGACAGGGGTGAAGCTTTCTTT
CDR3aa: CASSVRDRGEAFF

abundance: NA
d_gene: TRBD1
j_gene: TRBJ2-1
v_gene: TRBV5-1
CDR3nt: TGCGCCAGCAGCTATACCCCTCGGAGGACAGGGATGCGTGTAGTCTCCTACAATGAGCAGTTCTTC
CDR3aa: CASSYTPRRTGMRVVSYNEQFF

abundance: NA
d_gene: NA
j_gene: TRBJ1-2
v_gene: TRBV5-1
CDR3nt: TGCGCCAGCAGCTTGTGGAGGACCCGGGTACGCGGCTACACCTTC
CDR3aa: CASSLWRTRVRGYTF

abundance: NA
d_gene: NA
j_gene: TRBJ2-1
v_gene: TRBV30
CDR3nt: TGTGCCTGGAGCGGATATTTGGCGCAGGGTGAGCAGTTCTTC
CDR3aa: CAWSGYLAQGEQFF

abundance: NA
d_gene: NA
j_gene: TRBJ1-1
v_gene: TRBV7-9
CDR3nt: TGTGCCAGCAGCTTCCTAAGAGTTGACAGTGGCGCTGAAGCTTTCTTT
CDR3aa: CASSFLRVDSGAEAFF

abundance: NA
d_gene: NA
j_gene: TRBJ1-2
v_gene: TRBV2
CDR3nt: TGTGCCAGCACCCGACAGGCGCTCCCCTCTAACTATGGCTACACCTTC
CDR3aa: CASTRQALPSNYGYTF

abundance: NA
d_gene: TRBD2
j_gene: TRBJ2-5
v_gene: TRBV7-9
CDR3nt: TGTGCCACTCTAAGGTCCAGCGGGAGGGCCGAGGAGACCCAGTACTTC
CDR3aa: CATLRSSGRAEETQYF

abundance: NA
d_gene: TRBD1
j_gene: TRBJ1-5
v_gene: TRBV5-5
CDR3nt: TGTGCCAGCAGCTTGGTGTCAGGGGGAGCTCAGCCCCAGCATTTT
CDR3aa: CASSLVSGGAQPQHF

abundance: NA
d_gene: NA
j_gene: TRBJ2-5
v_gene: TRBV19
CDR3nt: TGTGCCAGTAGTTTGTCAGTCAAAGAGACCCAGTACTTC
CDR3aa: CASSLSVKETQYF

abundance: NA
d_gene: NA
j_gene: TRBJ2-3
v_gene: TRBV5-1
CDR3nt: TGCGCCAGCAGCGCGTACACAGATACGCAGTATTTT
CDR3aa: CASSAYTDTQYF

abundance: few
d_gene: TRBD1
j_gene: TRBJ1-2
v_gene: TRBV11-2
CDR3nt: TGTGCCAGCAGCGCAATCGGACAGGGTCGGTGGGGCTACACCTTC
CDR3aa: CASSAIGQGRWGYTF

abundance: NA
d_gene: TRBD1
j_gene: TRBJ2-7
v_gene: TRBV5-1
CDR3nt: TGCGCCAGCAGCTTGGGCCGGGACAGTTACGAGCAGTACTTC
CDR3aa: CASSLGRDSYEQYF

abundance: NA
d_gene: NA
j_gene: TRBJ1-2
v_gene: TRBV28
CDR3nt: TGTGCCAGCACCCCGGGGACACCCTATGGCTACACCTTC
CDR3aa: CASTPGTPYGYTF

abundance: NA
d_gene: NA
j_gene: TRBJ2-7
v_gene: TRBV25-1
CDR3nt: TGTGCCAGCAGTGAATACAACGAGCAGTACTTC
CDR3aa: CASSEYNEQYF

abundance: NA
d_gene: NA
j_gene: TRBJ1-1
v_gene: TRBV28
CDR3nt: TGTGCCAGCAGTATAACAGGGACGGGGAACACTGAAGCTTTCTTT
CDR3aa: CASSITGTGNTEAFF

abundance: NA
d_gene: NA
j_gene: TRBJ1-1
v_gene: TRBV7-8
CDR3nt: TGTGCCAGCAGCTTAGAAGGGGGGAACACTGAAGCTTTCTTT
CDR3aa: CASSLEGGNTEAFF

abundance: NA
d_gene: NA
j_gene: TRBJ2-2
v_gene: TRBV2
CDR3nt: TGTGCCAGCAGTGACGGGTGGGTGAACACCGGGGAGCTGTTTTTT
CDR3aa: CASSDGWVNTGELFF

abundance: NA
d_gene: NA
j_gene: TRBJ1-2
v_gene: TRBV5-6
CDR3nt: TGTGCCAGCAGCGGGGCGGGGAGGCCTAACTATGGCTACACCTTC
CDR3aa: CASSGAGRPNYGYTF

abundance: NA
d_gene: NA
j_gene: TRBJ1-2
v_gene: TRBV19
CDR3nt: TGTGCCAGTAGTGAACAGGCCATCGATAACTATGGCTACACCTTC
CDR3aa: CASSEQAIDNYGYTF

abundance: NA
d_gene: TRBD2
j_gene: TRBJ2-5
v_gene: TRBV7-9
CDR3nt: TGTGCCAGCAGCACAGGACTAGCGGGGACTGCGGAGACCCAGTACTTC
CDR3aa: CASSTGLAGTAETQYF

abundance: NA
d_gene: TRBD2
j_gene: TRBJ2-3
v_gene: TRBV6-6
CDR3nt: TGTGCCAGCAGAAATAGCGGGGGGGCCGCAGATACGCAGTATTTT
CDR3aa: CASRNSGGAADTQYF

abundance: once
d_gene: NA
j_gene: TRBJ1-1
v_gene: TRBV28
CDR3nt: TGTGCCAGCAGTTTAAACAGGGTCTACACTGAAGCTTTCTTT
CDR3aa: CASSLNRVYTEAFF

abundance: NA
d_gene: NA
j_gene: TRBJ2-1
v_gene: TRBV27
CDR3nt: TGTGCCAGCAGTTTATCGCTCCGGGGGGCGCTGAATGAGCAGTTCTTC
CDR3aa: CASSLSLRGALNEQFF

abundance: once
d_gene: TRBD1
j_gene: TRBJ2-5
v_gene: TRBV29-1
CDR3nt: TGCAGCGTGCCACCCGGGACAGCTAAAGAGACCCAGTACTTC
CDR3aa: CSVPPGTAKETQYF

abundance: NA
d_gene: TRBD2
j_gene: TRBJ2-7
v_gene: TRBV6-5
CDR3nt: TGTGCCAGCAGTTTGACTAGCGGGAGCCACCACGAGCAGTACTTC
CDR3aa: CASSLTSGSHHEQYF

abundance: NA
d_gene: TRBD1
j_gene: TRBJ1-2
v_gene: TRBV27
CDR3nt: TGTGCCAGCAGTTTTCGCCGGACAGGTCCGTTCGACTATGGCTACACCTTC
CDR3aa: CASSFRRTGPFDYGYTF

abundance: NA
d_gene: TRBD2
j_gene: TRBJ2-7
v_gene: TRBV7-8
CDR3nt: TGTGCCAGCAGCTTAGAGGGAGGGCCAGAGGTGCAGTACTTC
CDR3aa: CASSLEGGPEVQYF

abundance: NA
d_gene: TRBD2
j_gene: TRBJ2-3
v_gene: TRBV30
CDR3nt: TGTGCCTGGAGTGCGGCTAGCGGGAGGAGTTTTTTTACAGATACGCAGTATTTT
CDR3aa: CAWSAASGRSFFTDTQYF

abundance: NA
d_gene: TRBD1
j_gene: TRBJ1-1
v_gene: TRBV5-1
CDR3nt: TGCGCCAGCAGCTGGGACAGGGGCAACACTGAAGCTTTCTTT
CDR3aa: CASSWDRGNTEAFF

abundance: NA
d_gene: NA
j_gene: TRBJ2-3
v_gene: TRBV5-1
CDR3nt: TGCGCCAGCAGCTTAGGGGGACAATACACAGATACGCAGTATTTT
CDR3aa: CASSLGGQYTDTQYF

abundance: NA
d_gene: TRBD2
j_gene: TRBJ2-5
v_gene: TRBV7-9
CDR3nt: TGTGCCAGCAGCTTAGCTGGGCTAGCGGAACAAGAGACCCAGTACTTC
CDR3aa: CASSLAGLAEQETQYF

abundance: NA
d_gene: TRBD1
j_gene: TRBJ1-2
v_gene: TRBV28
CDR3nt: TGTGCCAGCAGTGACCACAGGGGGTCGAACTATGGCTACACCTTC
CDR3aa: CASSDHRGSNYGYTF

abundance: NA
d_gene: NA
j_gene: TRBJ2-1
v_gene: TRBV6-5
CDR3nt: TGTGCCAGCAGTTACACACTTTGGACGGGGAACAATGAGCAGTTCTTC
CDR3aa: CASSYTLWTGNNEQFF

abundance: NA
d_gene: TRBD2
j_gene: TRBJ2-2
v_gene: TRBV9
CDR3nt: TGTGCCAGCAGCGCGGGACTAGCGAACACCGGGGAGCTGTTTTTT
CDR3aa: CASSAGLANTGELFF

abundance: NA
d_gene: NA
j_gene: TRBJ2-7
v_gene: TRBV7-3
CDR3nt: TGTGCCAGCAGCTTAGGAGGGACAGTCTCCTACGAGCAGTACTTC
CDR3aa: CASSLGGTVSYEQYF

abundance: NA
d_gene: NA
j_gene: TRBJ1-1
v_gene: TRBV15
CDR3nt: TGTGCCACCAGCAGAGGCGGGGGAAACACTGAAGCTTTCTTT
CDR3aa: CATSRGGGNTEAFF

abundance: NA
d_gene: TRBD2
j_gene: TRBJ2-3
v_gene: TRBV18
CDR3nt: TGTGCCAGCTCACCACCGTCTAGCGGGATTACAGATACGCAGTATTTT
CDR3aa: CASSPPSSGITDTQYF

abundance: NA
d_gene: TRBD1
j_gene: TRBJ1-5
v_gene: TRBV6-1
CDR3nt: TGTGCCAGCAGTGATCAGGGGGGTTTTCAGCCCCAGCATTTT
CDR3aa: CASSDQGGFQPQHF

abundance: NA
d_gene: TRBD1
j_gene: TRBJ1-5
v_gene: TRBV7-8
CDR3nt: TGTGCCAGCAGCTTAACCCCAGGGGGCATAAATCAGCCCCAGCATTTT
CDR3aa: CASSLTPGGINQPQHF

abundance: NA
d_gene: TRBD1
j_gene: TRBJ2-3
v_gene: TRBV10-1
CDR3nt: TGCGCCAGCACCAAAGGACAGGGGGCAACAGATACGCAGTATTTT
CDR3aa: CASTKGQGATDTQYF

abundance: NA
d_gene: NA
j_gene: TRBJ2-5
v_gene: TRBV11-3
CDR3nt: TGTGCCAGCAGCTTAGGAGGGTTTGAAGAGACCCAGTACTTC
CDR3aa: CASSLGGFEETQYF

abundance: NA
d_gene: TRBD1
j_gene: TRBJ2-5
v_gene: TRBV9
CDR3nt: TGTGCCAGCAGCCCAAGGGACAGGGGGGTAGGGACCCAGTACTTC
CDR3aa: CASSPRDRGVGTQYF

abundance: NA
d_gene: TRBD2
j_gene: TRBJ2-7
v_gene: TRBV5-4
CDR3nt: TGTGCCAGCAGCCGGAGCGGGGCTACCTACGAGCAGTACTTC
CDR3aa: CASSRSGATYEQYF

abundance: NA
d_gene: TRBD2
j_gene: TRBJ2-1
v_gene: TRBV5-6
CDR3nt: TGTGCCAGCAGCGGCCCGGGACTAGCGGGGAGCGATGAGCAGTTCTTC
CDR3aa: CASSGPGLAGSDEQFF

abundance: NA
d_gene: TRBD1
j_gene: TRBJ1-2
v_gene: TRBV30
CDR3nt: TGTGCCTGGAGTGTTTCACAGGGGTTCTCCTATGGCTACACCTTC
CDR3aa: CAWSVSQGFSYGYTF

abundance: NA
d_gene: NA
j_gene: TRBJ1-3
v_gene: TRBV28
CDR3nt: TGTGCCAGCAGTGGGACCTACGTGACTCAACCCCAGGGGGGAAACACCATATATTTT
CDR3aa: CASSGTYVTQPQGGNTIYF

abundance: NA
d_gene: TRBD1
j_gene: TRBJ2-7
v_gene: TRBV18
CDR3nt: TGTGCCAGCTCACCACCGGGACAGGGAAGCTACGAGCAGTACTTC
CDR3aa: CASSPPGQGSYEQYF

abundance: NA
d_gene: NA
j_gene: TRBJ2-5
v_gene: TRBV6-5
CDR3nt: TGTGCCAGCAGTTACTGGGGGGAGCCAGAGACCCAGTACTTC
CDR3aa: CASSYWGEPETQYF